The T cell receptor beta chain under discussion was sequenced for a study of Graves' ophthalmopathy and Graves' hyperthyroidism. Notes on the study in general: Blood samples also showed most expanded thyroid clonotypes exceeding 0.001 frequency. A 13-signature model separated ophthalmopathy from stable hyperthyroidism, 85% to 90% sensitivity, 80% to 83% specificity.

In this sample, this clonotype turned up a few times. As yet, its antigen is unknown. Ophthalmopathy-affected donors exhibited moderate-to-severe activity, CAS ≥3, NOSPECS ≥4, and duration under 3 months. Diagnostic conclusions were grounded in clinical symptoms, serum thyroxine, TRAb, thyroid ultrasound and orbital computed tomography. The sequenced template was RNA, covering the TCR beta CDR3 region. In the first round, RT-PCR was carried out with HTBI primers, and a multiplex PCR formed the second round. TCRdb processed the multiplex PCR reads anew with MiXCR; each CDR3 protein has one entry. Of about 400,000 distinct CDR3 sequences listed, roughly 18% were seen once; the top ten hold roughly 1.4%. The length of the CDR3 is 14 residues. The germline gives CDR1 MDHEN, CDR2 SYDVKM. V gave up 5 bases and J gave up 4 bases, with 14 bases separating them.

The sequenced material came from peripheral blood. V gene TRBV28 combines with J gene TRBJ2-5; no clear D gene. This sequence originates from a young woman with Graves' ophthalmopathy. The CDR3 coding sequence is TGTGCCAGCAGTACACAAGAACTGGGAGAGACCCAGTACTTC. Amino acids: CASSTQELGETQYF.